The TCR beta chain under discussion was sequenced for a study of T cell responses to AZD1222 COVID-19 vaccine. After removal of 4 bases from V and 1 base from J, the junction contained 5 bases not matched to a gene. This CDR3 is built from 15 residues. CDR1 SGHRS and CDR2 YFSETQ come from the germline V gene. On this clone itself: What it binds is unknown.

General observations from the study: Donors were mostly white British, more females; clonal diversity possibly underestimated. Vaccine-related CD4 TCRs covered spike, predominating at 160-218 and 743-854.

Profiling relied on immunoSEQ multiplex PCR, and the TCRdb table lists in-frame clones only, not all of them. This table has some 130,000 clones, roughly nine tenths appearing once. The chain is built from TRBV5-1 and TRBJ1-1; TRBD1 aligns across 9 bases. The sample consisted of peripheral blood, taken on day 0 of AZD1222 vaccination. The source is an adult in good health. CDR3: CASSDRTGENTEAFF. The CDR3 region has the DNA TGCGCCAGCAGCGACCGGACAGGGGAGAACACTGAAGCTTTCTTT.